This passage covers 10 T cell receptor beta chains from one sample sequenced in a study of T-cell reconstitution after alpha-beta-depleted transplantation in children. It was with unique molecular identifiers that the TCRbeta library was prepared. TCRdb re-analysed the PCR reads in MiXCR, keeping a single row per CDR3 protein. In the table there are almost 400,000 distinct CDR3 sequences, around 21% of which are singletons. The specimen comprised PBMCs from the stem cell graft donor, sampled from the stem cell graft. Source of these receptors: a human donor who donated a stem cell graft to a child with acute myeloid leukemia.

There are a few counts of this clonotype. The junction differs from germline at one of its ends, possibly a read error. The chain has TRBV3-1 and TRBJ2-4, with D maybe TRBD2 (5 bases). The germline V gene encodes CDR1 LGHDT and CDR2 YNNKEL (reference sequence). The CDR3 runs 14 residues. The CDR3 DNA reads as TGCGCCAGCAGCCAAGGACTAGCCAAAAACATTCAGTACTTC. Translation: CASSQGLAKNIQYF.

The chain combines TRBV20-1 with TRBJ2-3, with 7 bases matching TRBD2. The CDR3 length is 14 residues. Germline values: CDR1 DFQATT, CDR2 SNEGSKA (reference sequence). The V and J ends lost 6 bases and 3 bases, in that order; junction bases with no gene match: 9. CDR3 sequence (DNA): TGCAGTGCGAAGGAACCGGGACTAACAGATACGCAGTATTTT. This codes for CSAKEPGLTDTQYF.

This clonotype has more than one count but fewer than ten. This chain links TRBV6-1 with TRBJ2-7; 8 bases map to TRBD1. This CDR3 spans 14 amino acids. J was trimmed by 1 base and V by 5 bases; bases with no gene match: 4. Germline V gene sequence: CDR1 MNHNS, CDR2 SASEGT. As DNA, the CDR3 is TGTGCCAGCAGTAAAGACAGGGGATCCTACGAGCAGTACTTC. Amino acids: CASSKDRGSYEQYF.

This rearrangement joins TRBV5-1 to TRBJ2-5; no clear D. Germline V gene lookup returns CDR1 SGHRS and CDR2 YFSETQ. This CDR3 region has 13 residues. The V and J ends lost 2 bases and 3 bases respectively, with 8 bases between them. The CDR3 region is CASSFGSEETQYF. The CDR3 region has the DNA TGCGCCAGCAGCTTCGGATCGGAAGAGACCCAGTACTTC.

Only a few counts were recorded for this clonotype. The rearrangement joins TRBV11-2 to TRBJ1-6; TRBD1 matches at 9 bases. The V gene's germline CDR1 is SGHAT and CDR2 FQNNGV. The CDR3 covers 18 residues. Trimming at V came to 5 bases and at J to 3 bases, leaving 11 bases not matched to a gene. The CDR3 DNA is TGTGCCAGCAGCCTCGGGACAGGGAGGGTGGGCTATAATTCACCCCTCCACTTT. Translation gives CASSLGTGRVGYNSPLHF.

The genes are TRBV15 and TRBJ2-2; D possibly corresponds to TRBD2 (7 bases). Germline assignment: CDR1 LNHNV and CDR2 YYDKDF (reference sequence). The CDR3 consists of 16 residues. V lost 7 bases to trimming and J lost 4 bases, with 19 bases between them. Here the CDR3 DNA reads TGTGCCACCAATAGGGGGGGCGCGGTGAGCACCGGGGAGCTGTTTTTT. It is translated as CATNRGGAVSTGELFF. Based on the CDR3 plus reference TRBV15 and TRBJ2-2, the full variable domain is DAMVIQNPRYQVTQFGKPVTLSCSQTLNHNVMYWYQQKSSQAPKLLFHYYDKDFNNEADTPDNFQSRRPNTSFCFLDIRSPGLGDTAMYLCATNRGGAVSTGELFFGEGSRLTVL.

The genes are TRBV27 and TRBJ2-7, with 16 bases matching TRBD2. Trimming took 3 bases from V and 8 from J; bases not matched to a gene: 7. The length of the CDR3 is 16 residues. Germline assignment: CDR1 MNHEY and CDR2 SMNVEV (reference sequence). The CDR3 is CASSLGTSGRVDQQYF. The CDR3 nucleotides read TGTGCCAGCAGTTTGGGGACTAGCGGGAGGGTTGACCAGCAGTACTTC.

The sample holds a few counts of this clonotype. The chain is built from TRBV4-2 and TRBJ2-7, with 7 positions matching TRBD1. Germline CDR1 LGHNA, CDR2 YNFKEQ. With V trimmed by 2 bases and J by 9 bases, 13 bases remained unmatched. The CDR3 covers 15 residues. CDR3 in DNA: TGTGCCAGCAGCCAACAGGGACAGAGGAGAGAAGGGCAGTACTTC. Its translation is CASSQQGQRREGQYF.

The J gene is TRBJ2-3, the V gene TRBV15; 14 bases match TRBD2. The CDR3 is 18 amino acids. Looked up from germline, CDR1 is LNHNV and CDR2 is YYDKDF (reference sequence). V shed 0 bases, J shed 5 bases, and the junction held 7 bases outside the gene matches. The CDR3, as DNA: TGTGCCACCAGCAGAGATACGGGACTAGCGGGAGCGAAAGATACGCAGTATTTT. This encodes CATSRDTGLAGAKDTQYF.

This chain connects TRBV7-9 to TRBJ2-5; D perhaps matches TRBD1 (6 bases). The ends were cut back, 5 bases at V and 0 bases at J, with 10 bases in the middle. The CDR3 loop spans 14 amino acids. Germline assignment: CDR1 SEHNR and CDR2 FQNEAQ (reference sequence). This CDR3 is CASSPTGNQETQYF. The DNA for the CDR3 is TGTGCCAGCAGCCCCACAGGGAACCAAGAGACCCAGTACTTC.